Shown below are 7 T cell receptor beta chains from a single sample sequenced in a study of graft-versus-host responses after intestinal transplantation. Processing released intraepithelial and lamina propria lymphocytes from the graft tissue. TCRdb keeps only in-frame clones here, not all; method: immunoSEQ multiplex PCR. The sample records roughly 4,500 clones, roughly 72% being singletons. The sample was ileum tissue, taken 17 days after transplant. These receptors were taken from a human patient who received an intestinal transplant, so some T cells may come from the graft donor.

This chain connects TRBV4-1 to TRBJ1-3, with D hard to call. The CDR3 is 15 amino acids. From germline, CDR1 is MGHRA and CDR2 YSYEKL. Trimming removed 4 bases from V and 2 bases from J, with 12 bases in between. The DNA of the CDR3 is TGCGCCAGCAGCCCCCGGACTATAACTGGAAACACCATATATTTT. The encoded protein is CASSPRTITGNTIYF.

This rearrangement joins TRBV7-8 to TRBJ2-2; 8 nucleotides match TRBD1. The V gene end was trimmed by 3 bases and the J gene end by 7 bases; junction bases not matched to a gene: 1. Germline V lookup: CDR1 SGHVS, CDR2 FQNEAQ. The length of the CDR3 is 13 residues. CDR3 protein: CASSFDRGGELFF. DNA of the CDR3: TGTGCCAGCAGCTTTGACAGGGGCGGGGAGCTGTTTTTT.

The chain couples TRBV18 to TRBJ2-6; possible D gene TRBD1, 6 bases. The CDR3 runs 15 residues. Deletions cut 4 bases from V and 1 base from J, with 8 bases between. Per the germline V gene, CDR1 is KGHSH and CDR2 is LQKENI. This CDR3 is CASSHRESGANVLTF. The CDR3 nucleotides read TGTGCCAGCTCACACAGGGAATCTGGGGCCAACGTCCTGACTTTC.

To note about this clone: This sample includes further DNA sequences coding for the same CDR3. The gene calls are TRBV29-1 and TRBJ1-1, with 9 bases matching TRBD1. This CDR3 contains 14 residues. Germline assignment: CDR1 SQVTM and CDR2 ANQGSEA. Trimming cost V 4 bases and J 5 bases; bases outside gene matches: 8. This CDR3 reads CSVVILGQGTEAFF. Here the CDR3 DNA reads TGCAGCGTTGTGATACTGGGACAGGGAACTGAAGCTTTCTTT.

The V and J genes are TRBV14 and TRBJ2-4; D possibly corresponds to TRBD1 (6 bases). Germline V gives CDR1 SGHDN, CDR2 FVKESK. V lost 0 bases and J 5 bases, leaving 11 bases between the germline ends. This CDR3 contains 15 residues. CDR3 nucleotides: TGTGCCAGCAGCCAAGATTTCAGGGGTCAAAACATTCAGTACTTC. This sequence encodes CASSQDFRGQNIQYF.

This clone has just one count. The chain combines TRBV28 with TRBJ1-4; D gene ambiguous. Germline assignment: CDR1 MDHEN and CDR2 SYDVKM. The CDR3 consists of 13 residues. V lost 6 bases, J lost 0 bases, and 5 bases lay in between. CDR3 residues: CASRDTTNEKLFF. CDR3 in DNA: TGTGCCAGCAGAGACACAACTAATGAAAAACTGTTTTTT.

The genes are TRBV18 and TRBJ1-6; 9 bases are shared with TRBD1. Germline CDR1 reads KGHSH; CDR2 reads LQKENI. This CDR3 spans 15 amino acids. V shed 6 bases and J 5 bases; nucleotides not matched to a gene: 5. The CDR3 here is CASSDTGGNNSPLHF. The DNA of the CDR3 is TGTGCCAGCTCGGATACAGGGGGCAATAATTCACCCCTCCACTTT.